What follows describes a single TCR beta chain. Since a much larger clone is just one base distant, this may be a read error. This record comes from a study of T cells in Graves' hyperthyroidism and ophthalmopathy. The CDR3 loop spans 11 amino acids. V dropped 1 base and J dropped 6 bases, with 3 bases sitting between them. Looked up from germline, CDR1 is PRHDT and CDR2 is FYEKMQ (reference sequence). Amplification yielded TCR beta CDR3 regions, with RNA transcripts as the source. The study used the HTBI primer set for a first-round RT-PCR of the TCR CDR3. In TCRdb, the multiplex PCR reads were re-called with MiXCR into one record per CDR3 protein. Among some 500,000 distinct CDR3 sequences listed, approximately 25% were seen once. Ophthalmopathy patients all had a Clinical Activity Score of at least 3, a NOSPECS grade of at least 4 and disease under 3 months old. Lactation, pregnancy, other autoimmune disease or uncontrolled infection led to exclusion of patients. Based on clinical symptoms, serum thyroxine and TRAb, thyroid ultrasound and orbital computed tomography, diagnoses were reached. From less than 13 ml of fresh peripheral blood, PBMCs were isolated.

The receptor was derived from a woman aged 25 to 45 with Graves' ophthalmopathy. J is TRBJ1-1 and V is TRBV13; D gene ambiguous. Source material: blood. CDR3 amino acids: CASSLVAEAFF. The CDR3 bases are TGTGCCAGCAGCTTAGTTGCTGAAGCTTTCTTT.